These T cell receptor beta chains were read from a single sample in a study of T cells in Graves' hyperthyroidism and ophthalmopathy. TCRdb re-derived calls from the multiplex PCR reads in MiXCR, one entry per CDR3 protein. The data hold 330,000 or so distinct CDR3 sequences, with around 19% observed a single time. Sequences were obtained from blood. These receptor sequences come from a man between 45 and 60 years old with Graves' ophthalmopathy. Each CDR3 is given with its conserved first and last residue. D genes are given only for firm matches. Clone size appears in some rows only: once, few, many, or a class for an expanded clone.

v_call,clone_size,d_call,j_call,cdr3_aa,cdr3_nt
TRBV3-1,many,-,TRBJ1-1,CASSQAAGRGYTEAFF,TGTGCCAGCAGCCAAGCGGCAGGGCGTGGATACACTGAAGCTTTCTTT
TRBV9,-,TRBD1,TRBJ2-5,CASSSTRQGQETQYF,TGTGCCAGCAGCAGCACCCGACAGGGCCAAGAGACCCAGTACTTC
TRBV7-9,many,-,TRBJ1-1,CASSGGGSENTEAFF,TGTGCCAGCAGCGGGGGCGGATCGGAGAACACTGAAGCTTTCTTT
TRBV29-1,many,TRBD2,TRBJ2-1,CSGGLAGVQFF,TGCAGCGGGGGACTAGCGGGAGTGCAGTTCTTC
TRBV5-1,many,TRBD2,TRBJ2-3,CASSLTSGNTDTQYF,TGCGCCAGCAGCTTGACTAGCGGCAACACAGATACGCAGTATTTT
TRBV9,-,TRBD1,TRBJ1-2,CASNRDRDNGYTF,TGTGCCAGCAACCGGGACAGGGACAATGGCTACACCTTC
TRBV3-1,-,-,TRBJ2-1,CASSQDWGTPYNEQFF,TGTGCCAGCAGCCAAGATTGGGGAACCCCCTACAATGAGCAGTTCTTC
TRBV4-1,-,TRBD2,TRBJ2-7,CASSTSGTSGAARDEQYF,TGCGCCAGCAGCACTTCCGGGACTAGCGGGGCTGCCCGGGACGAGCAGTACTTC
TRBV7-9,few,-,TRBJ1-5,CATGARQPQHF,TGTGCCACAGGGGCTCGGCAGCCCCAGCATTTT
TRBV14,-,TRBD1,TRBJ1-6,CASSQGQGADSPLHF,TGTGCCAGCAGCCAGGGACAGGGGGCTGATTCACCCCTCCACTTT
TRBV5-6,few,TRBD1,TRBJ1-1,CASSLLGTGGEVAFF,TGTGCCAGCAGCTTGTTGGGGACAGGGGGCGAGGTAGCTTTCTTT
TRBV27,many,-,TRBJ1-3,CASRRTGTVDTIYF,TGTGCCAGCAGACGGACGGGGACTGTAGACACCATATATTTT
TRBV6-1,-,TRBD1,TRBJ2-2,CASRSTGLTGELFF,TGTGCCAGCAGATCGACAGGGTTGACCGGGGAGCTGTTTTTT
TRBV5-4,few,TRBD2,TRBJ2-7,CASSRAEGLGYEQYF,TGTGCCAGCAGCCGCGCGGAGGGACTAGGGTACGAGCAGTACTTC
TRBV28,few,-,TRBJ2-1,CASSPRRVFQNEQFF,TGTGCCAGCAGCCCCCGGCGGGTTTTCCAGAATGAGCAGTTCTTC
TRBV6-1,-,TRBD1,TRBJ2-5,CASSKRQGRQETQYF,TGTGCCAGCAGTAAACGACAGGGGCGGCAAGAGACCCAGTACTTC
TRBV20-1,-,-,TRBJ1-4,CSANSPFDNEKLFF,TGCAGTGCTAATTCCCCGTTTGATAATGAAAAACTGTTTTTT
TRBV28,many,TRBD1,TRBJ2-1,CASSEAGQGKFLYNEQFF,TGTGCCAGCAGTGAGGCGGGACAGGGGAAATTTCTCTACAATGAGCAGTTCTTC
TRBV2,many,-,TRBJ1-5,CASSEYSNQPQHF,TGTGCCAGCAGTGAGTATAGCAATCAGCCCCAGCATTTT
TRBV12-3/TRBV12-4,many,-,TRBJ1-1,CASSSRTAMNTEAFF,TGTGCCAGCAGTTCCCGGACAGCCATGAACACTGAAGCTTTCTTT
TRBV29-1,few,TRBD1,TRBJ1-4,CSARDSYEKLFF,TGCAGCGCGCGGGACAGTTATGAAAAACTGTTTTTT
TRBV18,many,TRBD2,TRBJ2-7,CASAKTSGNNEQYF,TGTGCCAGCGCTAAGACTAGCGGGAACAACGAGCAGTACTTC
TRBV6-5,-,-,TRBJ1-2,CASSYSAPEGYGYTF,TGTGCCAGCAGTTACTCGGCTCCGGAGGGCTATGGCTACACCTTC
TRBV13,-,TRBD1,TRBJ2-4,CASSLVGQGLEAKNIQYF,TGTGCCAGCAGCTTAGTGGGACAGGGGTTGGAGGCCAAAAACATTCAGTACTTC
TRBV20-1,few,TRBD2,TRBJ2-1,CSARDYTGGEQFF,TGCAGTGCTAGGGACTATACGGGGGGGGAGCAGTTCTTC
TRBV7-8,-,-,TRBJ1-6,CASSLVAGVSDSPLHF,TGTGCCAGCAGCTTAGTGGCGGGAGTATCTGATTCACCCCTCCACTTT
TRBV30,many,TRBD1,TRBJ2-7,CAWGGTGGYEQYF,TGTGCCTGGGGAGGGACAGGCGGATACGAGCAGTACTTC
TRBV19,few,-,TRBJ1-5,CASSPWSGSNQPQHF,TGTGCCAGTAGCCCCTGGTCGGGTAGCAATCAGCCCCAGCATTTT
TRBV6-1,few,-,TRBJ2-5,CASSDRGRYQETQYF,TGTGCCAGCAGTGACAGGGGGAGGTACCAAGAGACCCAGTACTTC
TRBV27,many,TRBD2,TRBJ2-1,CASRLDLWGGEQFF,TGTGCCAGCCGACTAGATCTCTGGGGGGGTGAGCAGTTCTTC
TRBV6-1,-,-,TRBJ1-5,CASSNGGGQPQHF,TGTGCCAGCAGTAATGGGGGGGGCCAGCCCCAGCATTTT